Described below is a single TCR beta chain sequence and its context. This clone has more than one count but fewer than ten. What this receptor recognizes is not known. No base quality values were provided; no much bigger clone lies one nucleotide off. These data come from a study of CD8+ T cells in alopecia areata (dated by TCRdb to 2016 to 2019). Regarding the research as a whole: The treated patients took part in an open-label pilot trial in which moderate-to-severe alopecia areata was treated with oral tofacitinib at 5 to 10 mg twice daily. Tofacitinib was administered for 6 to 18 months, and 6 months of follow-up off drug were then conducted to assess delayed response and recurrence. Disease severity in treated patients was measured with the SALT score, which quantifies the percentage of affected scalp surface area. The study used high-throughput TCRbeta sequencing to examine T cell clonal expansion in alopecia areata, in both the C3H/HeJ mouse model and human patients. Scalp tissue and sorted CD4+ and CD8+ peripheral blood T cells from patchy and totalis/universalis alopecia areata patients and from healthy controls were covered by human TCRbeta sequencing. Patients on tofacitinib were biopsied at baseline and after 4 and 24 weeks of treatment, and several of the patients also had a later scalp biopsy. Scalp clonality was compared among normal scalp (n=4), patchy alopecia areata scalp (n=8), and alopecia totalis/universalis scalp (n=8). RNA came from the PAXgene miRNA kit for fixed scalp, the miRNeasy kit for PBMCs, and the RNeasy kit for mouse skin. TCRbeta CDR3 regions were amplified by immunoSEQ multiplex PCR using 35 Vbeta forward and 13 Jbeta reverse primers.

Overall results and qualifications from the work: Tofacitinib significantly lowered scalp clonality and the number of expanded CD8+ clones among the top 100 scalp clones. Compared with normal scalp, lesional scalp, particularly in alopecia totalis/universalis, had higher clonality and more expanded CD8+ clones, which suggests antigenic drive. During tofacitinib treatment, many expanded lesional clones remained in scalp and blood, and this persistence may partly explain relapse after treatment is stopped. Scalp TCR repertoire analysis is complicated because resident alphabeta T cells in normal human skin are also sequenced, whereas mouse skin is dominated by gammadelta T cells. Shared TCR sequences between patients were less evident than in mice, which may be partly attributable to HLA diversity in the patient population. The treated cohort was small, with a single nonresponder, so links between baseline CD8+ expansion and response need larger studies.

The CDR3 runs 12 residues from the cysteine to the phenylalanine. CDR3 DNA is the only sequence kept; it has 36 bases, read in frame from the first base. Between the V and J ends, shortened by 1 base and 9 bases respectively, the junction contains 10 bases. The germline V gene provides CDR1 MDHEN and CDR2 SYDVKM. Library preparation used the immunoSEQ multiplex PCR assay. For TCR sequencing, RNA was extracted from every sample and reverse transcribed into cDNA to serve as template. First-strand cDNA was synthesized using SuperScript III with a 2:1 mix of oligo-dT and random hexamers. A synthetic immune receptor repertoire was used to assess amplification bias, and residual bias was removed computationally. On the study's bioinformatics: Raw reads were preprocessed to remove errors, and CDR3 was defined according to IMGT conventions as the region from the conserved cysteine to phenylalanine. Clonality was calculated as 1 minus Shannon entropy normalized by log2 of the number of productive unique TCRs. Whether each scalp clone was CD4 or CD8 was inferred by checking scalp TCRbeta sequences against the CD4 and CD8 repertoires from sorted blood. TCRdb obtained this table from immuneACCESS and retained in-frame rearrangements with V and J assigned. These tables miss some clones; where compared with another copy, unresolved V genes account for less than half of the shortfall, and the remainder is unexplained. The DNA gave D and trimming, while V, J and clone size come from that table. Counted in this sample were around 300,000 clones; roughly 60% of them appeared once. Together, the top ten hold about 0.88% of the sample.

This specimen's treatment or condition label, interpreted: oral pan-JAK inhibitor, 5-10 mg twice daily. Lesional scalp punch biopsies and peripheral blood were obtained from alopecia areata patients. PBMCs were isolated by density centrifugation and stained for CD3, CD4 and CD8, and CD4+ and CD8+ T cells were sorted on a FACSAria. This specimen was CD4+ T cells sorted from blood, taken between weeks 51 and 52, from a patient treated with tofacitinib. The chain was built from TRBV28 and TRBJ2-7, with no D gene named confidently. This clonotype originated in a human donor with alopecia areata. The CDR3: CASSLFGWRQYF. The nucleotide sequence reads TGTGCCAGCAGTTTATTCGGCTGGAGGCAGTACTTC. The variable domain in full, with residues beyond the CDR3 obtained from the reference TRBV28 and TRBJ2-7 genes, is DVKVTQSSRYLVKRTGEKVFLECVQDMDHENMFWYRQDPGLGLRLIYFSYDVKMKEKGDIPEGYSVSREKKERFSLILESASTNQTSMYLCASSLFGWRQYFGPGTRLTVT.